The clone carrying this T cell receptor (beta chain) was counted at least ten times. Its matching antigen is unknown. Inclusion characteristics of ophthalmopathy patients comprised a Clinical Activity Score of at least 3, a NOSPECS grade of at least 4, and duration under 3 months. Reasons for excluding patients were uncontrolled infection, other autoimmune disease, pregnancy or lactation. The sample is drawn from a study of T cells in Graves' hyperthyroidism and ophthalmopathy. CDR1 MNHEY and CDR2 SMNVEV come from the germline V gene (reference sequence). The CDR3 is made up of 16 amino acids. With 5 bases clipped from V and 4 bases from J, the junction kept 11 bases outside the gene matches. Amplified regions were TCR beta CDR3 sequences from RNA transcripts. HTBI primers were used for first-round RT-PCR of the TCR CDR3. In TCRdb, the multiplex PCR reads were re-called with MiXCR into one record per CDR3 protein. This table has a few hundred thousand distinct CDR3 sequences, 14% appearing once.

Findings and limits, study-wide: Ophthalmopathy and stable hyperthyroidism were separated by a 13 V-J model.

The receptor was isolated from a woman aged 25 to 39 with Graves' ophthalmopathy. This chain links TRBV27 with TRBJ2-1, with 7 bases lining up with TRBD1. The sequenced sample consisted of blood. The CDR3 spells CASSLASGQIYNEQFF. The DNA of the CDR3 is TGTGCCAGCAGTCTGGCCTCGGGACAGATTTACAATGAGCAGTTCTTC.